This section outlines one TCR beta chain sequence together with its context. Its cognate antigen is unknown. Carried by the TCR beta cDNA libraries were unique molecular identifiers. One entry per CDR3 protein results from TCRdb running MiXCR on the PCR reads. The sample yields about 760,000 distinct CDR3 sequences, roughly 27% seen once. Per the germline V gene, CDR1 is SGHTA and CDR2 is FQGNSA. The CDR3 is made up of 18 amino acids. The V end lost 2 bases, the J end lost 2 bases, and 20 bases lay between the germline ends. The record originates from a study of post-analysis software for immune sequencing data. The study's findings and limits: In patients, about five TRBV segments were more frequent than in controls, with TRBV5-6, TRBV5-1 and TRBV20-1 among them. Among multiple sclerosis patients, normalized Chao1 diversity was significantly below that of controls.

The source is a girl aged 5 to 17 with multiple sclerosis. V usage is TRBV7-2 and J usage is TRBJ2-3; D may be TRBD2 (6 bases). The sample consisted of blood. The CDR3 region is CASSLLGGGEVNTDTQYF. CDR3 DNA sequence: TGTGCCAGCAGCTTACTTGGCGGAGGGGAAGTCAACACAGATACGCAGTATTTT.